The following is a TCR beta chain sequence with its context. The target antigen is unknown. This entry comes from a study of shared clonotypes between healthy human individuals. Selected positively for CCR7 and CD45RO-negative, naive CD8 cells excluded terminally differentiated effector memory CD45RA+ cells. Study-wide points: In this cohort, only blood was sampled, and tissue repertoires likely differ.

A deep-level run was used for the assay. Here immunoSEQ multiplex PCR was the method, and the copy in TCRdb shows in-frame clones only, minus some. The sample has about 820,000 clones, 92% seen once. The sequenced sample consisted of naive CD8+ T cells sorted from blood. The source of this sequence is a man aged 25 to 40 in good health.

In DNA, the CDR3 is TGTGCCAGCAGCCATTTAAGCGGGAGGACATCGAACACCGGGGAGCTGTTTTTT. It translates to CASSHLSGRTSNTGELFF. The rearrangement links TRBV14 to TRBJ2-2; 9 positions match TRBD2. Unmatched junction bases numbered 8, after V lost 3 bases and J lost 0 bases. The germline gives CDR1 SGHDN, CDR2 FVKESK. CDR3 length: 18 amino acids.